A single TCR beta chain is shown here with its context. Its antigen remains unknown. The data stem from a study of OX40 agonist ivuxolimab in advanced cancers. Assay: immunoSEQ multiplex PCR; the TCRdb copy retains only in-frame clones and omits some. The repertoire holds around 83,000 clones, with 70% to 85% as singletons. The germline V and J ends were trimmed by 4 bases and 7 bases, with 5 bases remaining between them. The germline V gene encodes CDR1 LNHDA and CDR2 SQIVND (reference sequence). The CDR3 sequence is 12 residues long. General study findings and limits: Average numbers of expanded clones were greater in CD8+ T cells than in CD4+.

The receptor comes from an adult with an advanced solid tumor such as melanoma, head and neck, liver or kidney cancer. This chain connects TRBV19 to TRBJ1-6; D is ambiguous. This material consisted of CD4+ or CD8+ T cells sorted from blood, taken in a trial of the OX40 agonist ivuxolimab. The CDR3 DNA is TGTGCCAGTAGTACCCACAATTCACCCCTCCACTTT. Translating it yields CASSTHNSPLHF. Using reference TRBV19 and TRBJ1-6 for the parts outside the CDR3, the full variable domain is DGGITQSPKYLFRKEGQNVTLSCEQNLNHDAMYWYRQDPGQGLRLIYYSQIVNDFQKGDIAEGYSVSREKKESFPLTVTSAQKNPTAFYLCASSTHNSPLHFGNGTRLTVT.